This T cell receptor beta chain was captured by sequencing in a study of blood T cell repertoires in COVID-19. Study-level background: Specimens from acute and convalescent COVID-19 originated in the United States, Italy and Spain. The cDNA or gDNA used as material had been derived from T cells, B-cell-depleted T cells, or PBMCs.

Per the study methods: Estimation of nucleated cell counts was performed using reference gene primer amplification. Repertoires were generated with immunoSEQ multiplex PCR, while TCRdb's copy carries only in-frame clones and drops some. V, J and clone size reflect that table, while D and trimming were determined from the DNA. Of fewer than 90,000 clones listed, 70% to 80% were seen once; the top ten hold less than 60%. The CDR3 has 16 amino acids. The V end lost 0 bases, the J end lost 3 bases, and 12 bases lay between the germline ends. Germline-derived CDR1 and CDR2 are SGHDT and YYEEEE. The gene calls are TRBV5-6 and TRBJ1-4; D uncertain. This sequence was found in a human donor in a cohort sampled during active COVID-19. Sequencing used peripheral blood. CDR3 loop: CASSLAKWGANEKLFF. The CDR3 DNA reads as TGTGCCAGCAGCTTGGCCAAGTGGGGAGCTAATGAAAAACTGTTTTTT. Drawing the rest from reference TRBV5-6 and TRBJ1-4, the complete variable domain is DAGVTQSPTHLIKTRGQQVTLRCSPKSGHDTVSWYQQALGQGPQFIFQYYEEEERQRGNFPDRFSGHQFPNYSSELNVNALLLGDSALYLCASSLAKWGANEKLFFGSGTQLSVL.